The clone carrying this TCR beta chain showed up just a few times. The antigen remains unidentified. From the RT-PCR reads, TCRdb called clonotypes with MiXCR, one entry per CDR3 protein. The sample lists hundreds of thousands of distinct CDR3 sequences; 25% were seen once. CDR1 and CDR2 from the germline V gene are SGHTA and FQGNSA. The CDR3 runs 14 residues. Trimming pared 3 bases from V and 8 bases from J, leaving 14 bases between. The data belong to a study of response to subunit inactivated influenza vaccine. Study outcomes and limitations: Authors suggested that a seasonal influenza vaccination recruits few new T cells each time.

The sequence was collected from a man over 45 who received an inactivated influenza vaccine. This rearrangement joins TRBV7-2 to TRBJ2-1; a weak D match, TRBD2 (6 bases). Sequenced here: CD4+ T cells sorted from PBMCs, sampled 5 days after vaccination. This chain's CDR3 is CASSFGGIQDEQFF. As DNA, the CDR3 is TGTGCCAGCAGCTTTGGCGGGATTCAGGATGAGCAGTTCTTC.